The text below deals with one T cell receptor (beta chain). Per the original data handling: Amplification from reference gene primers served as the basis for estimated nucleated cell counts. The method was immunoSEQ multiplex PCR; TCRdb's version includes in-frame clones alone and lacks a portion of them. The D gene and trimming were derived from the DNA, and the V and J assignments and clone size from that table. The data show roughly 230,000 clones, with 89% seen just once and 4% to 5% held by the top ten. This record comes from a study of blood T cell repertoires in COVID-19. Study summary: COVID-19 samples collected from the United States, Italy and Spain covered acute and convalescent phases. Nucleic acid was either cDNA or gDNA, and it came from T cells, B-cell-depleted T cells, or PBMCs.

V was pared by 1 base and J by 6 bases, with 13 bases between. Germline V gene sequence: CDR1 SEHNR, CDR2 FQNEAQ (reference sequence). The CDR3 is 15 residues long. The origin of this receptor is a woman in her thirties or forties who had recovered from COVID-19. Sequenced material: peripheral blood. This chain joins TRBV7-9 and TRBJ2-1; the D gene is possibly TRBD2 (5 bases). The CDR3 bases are TGTGCCAGCAGCTTAGGCCAGAATAGCGTCAATGAGCAGTTCTTC. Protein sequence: CASSLGQNSVNEQFF. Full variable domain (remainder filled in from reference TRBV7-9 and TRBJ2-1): DTGVSQNPRHKITKRGQNVTFRCDPISEHNRLYWYRQTLGQGPEFLTYFQNEAQLEKSRLLSDRFSAERPKGSFSTLEIQRTEQGDSAMYLCASSLGQNSVNEQFFGPGTRLTVL.